The 7 T cell receptor beta chains below come from one sample, sequenced in a study of blood T cells in healthy people across ages. Then a second PCR, running roughly 7 to 12 cycles, was carried out with a sample-barcoded 5' primer and a J-beta primer mix. MiXCR was run by TCRdb on the 5' RACE reads, yielding one entry per CDR3 protein. The data show about 830,000 distinct CDR3 sequences, with less than 80% seen just once and 25% to 35% held by the top ten. The sequenced material came from blood. The receptors here all came from a man under 40 in good health.

The genes are TRBV4-3 and TRBJ2-2; a weak D match, TRBD2 (6 bases). The germline CDR1 and CDR2 sequences are LGHNA and YSLEER. The V end lost 3 bases, the J end lost 1 base, and 15 bases lay between the germline ends. The CDR3 extends over 17 amino acids. Written as DNA, the CDR3 is TGCGCCAGCAGCCATTGGACTATCGGGGAGAACACCGGGGAGCTGTTTTTT. This encodes CASSHWTIGENTGELFF.

In the case of this clonotype: A junction end diverges from the germline sequence, so it may reflect a read error. V gene TRBV4-2 combines with J gene TRBJ1-6; a possible D gene is TRBD1 (5 bases). CDR3 length: 16 amino acids. Germline assignment: CDR1 LGHNA and CDR2 YNFKEQ. The CDR3 DNA reads TGTACCAGCAGCCAAGAACCGGGGACGGGTAATTCACCCCTCCACTTT. Translating it yields CTSSQEPGTGNSPLHF.

The CDR3 region has the DNA TGCAGCGTTGATGCGGGTGCGACAGATACGCAGTATTTT. It is translated as CSVDAGATDTQYF. This chain joins TRBV29-1 and TRBJ2-3; D is possibly TRBD2 (5 bases). Trimming pared 3 bases from V and 3 bases from J, leaving 10 bases between. The CDR3 consists of 13 residues. The germline V gene encodes CDR1 SQVTM and CDR2 ANQGSEA.

V and J are TRBV28 and TRBJ2-7, with D maybe TRBD2 (6 bases). This CDR3 contains 14 residues. Germline assignment: CDR1 MDHEN and CDR2 SYDVKM. Trimming pared 6 bases from V and 2 bases from J, leaving 14 bases between. CDR3 DNA sequence: TGTGCCAGCAGGGGGGTGAGGGAGGCCTACGAGCAGTACTTC. It specifies CASRGVREAYEQYF.

The V call is TRBV7-8, the J call TRBJ2-1, with D tentatively TRBD2 (6 bases). The CDR3 sequence is 13 residues long. CDR1 and CDR2 from the germline V gene are SGHVS and FQNEAQ. Trimming stripped 1 base from V and 10 bases from J, with 11 bases between. The CDR3 DNA is TGTGCCAGCAGCTTAGGGGGGGTAGGAGAGCAGTTCTTC. Residues: CASSLGGVGEQFF.

The chain is built from TRBV14 and TRBJ2-3; 11 nucleotides agree with TRBD2. The germline CDR1 and CDR2 sequences are SGHDN and FVKESK. J gave up 3 bases and V 2 bases, and 13 bases lay outside the gene matches. The CDR3 is 19 amino acids. CDR3 in amino acids: CASSQPSSGGRMRTDTQYF. DNA for the CDR3: TGTGCCAGCAGCCAACCATCTAGCGGGGGGCGGATGAGGACAGATACGCAGTATTTT. Full variable domain (outside the CDR3, taken from reference TRBV14 and TRBJ2-3): EAGVTQFPSHSVIEKGQTVTLRCDPISGHDNLYWYRRVMGKEIKFLLHFVKESKQDESGMPNNRFLAERTGGTYSTLKVQPAELEDSGVYFCASSQPSSGGRMRTDTQYFGPGTRLTVL.

The chain has TRBV28 and TRBJ2-1, with no clear D. Germline V lookup: CDR1 MDHEN, CDR2 SYDVKM. The CDR3 is made up of 13 amino acids. The V and J ends lost 3 bases and 3 bases respectively, with 6 bases between them. CDR3 sequence (DNA): TGTGCCAGCAGTTTCCCAGGCTACAATGAGCAGTTCTTC. The encoded protein is CASSFPGYNEQFF.